The 18 T cell receptor beta chains given below trace back to one sample, sequenced in a study of blood T cell repertoires in COVID-19. Only in-frame clones appear in the TCRdb table, and some are missing; sequencing was by immunoSEQ multiplex PCR. The table records under 150,000 clones, just under 85% of them present only once. Sequencing was done on a sample of peripheral blood. These receptors were collected from a woman in her thirties or forties with active or convalescent COVID-19.

This chain joins TRBV9 and TRBJ2-5; 8 bases map to TRBD2. This CDR3 has 14 amino acids. V lost 4 bases, J lost 9 bases, and 11 bases stayed unmatched. Germline V CDR1 and CDR2: SGDLS, YYNGEE. Here the CDR3 DNA reads TGTGCCAGCAGCCTCTCGCGGGAGGCCTCAGCCCAGTACTTC. This gives the protein CASSLSREASAQYF.

The V call is TRBV19, the J call TRBJ1-4; 9 bases fit TRBD1. The junction had 8 bases not matched to a gene; V was cut back by 5 bases and J by 4 bases. CDR1 and CDR2 from the germline V gene are LNHDA and SQIVND (reference sequence). This CDR3 is built from 16 residues. The CDR3 region is CASSGLPGQGNEKLFF. The DNA of the CDR3 is TGTGCCAGTAGTGGACTTCCGGGACAGGGTAATGAAAAACTGTTTTTT.

This chain uses TRBV5-6 with TRBJ1-5, with TRBD1 matching over 8 bases. The CDR3 length is 15 residues. Germline V gene data show CDR1 as SGHDT and CDR2 as YYEEEE. The J segment lost 3 bases and the V segment lost 5 bases, leaving 7 bases of the junction unmatched. The CDR3 protein is CASSFDRGLNQPQHF. CDR3 in DNA: TGTGCCAGCAGTTTCGACAGGGGCCTCAATCAGCCCCAGCATTTT.

The CDR3 is CAWRQGVSGNTEAFF. The CDR3 nucleotides are TGTGCCTGGAGACAGGGGGTGTCGGGGAACACTGAAGCTTTCTTT. The chain recombines TRBV30 with TRBJ1-1, with 8 bases matching TRBD1. The CDR3 is 15 residues long. V lost 3 bases, J lost 1 base, and 7 bases stayed unmatched. Per the germline V gene, CDR1 is GTSNPN and CDR2 is SVGIG (reference sequence).

The V gene is TRBV6-5, the J gene TRBJ2-4; possibly TRBD1 for D (6 bases). Trimming cost V 5 bases and J 5 bases, with 16 bases left between them. The CDR3 is made up of 15 amino acids. Germline V CDR1 and CDR2: MNHEY, SVGAGI. The CDR3 bases are TGTGCCAGCAGTACAACCGCAGGGGTTCAAAACATTCAGTACTTC. Encoded protein: CASSTTAGVQNIQYF.

The CDR3 protein is CASSVVPGENNEQFF. The CDR3 DNA follows: TGTGCCAGCAGCGTAGTGCCAGGGGAAAACAATGAGCAGTTCTTC. This sequence joins TRBV9 and TRBJ2-1; D might be TRBD1 (6 bases). This CDR3 region has 15 residues. Germline V CDR1 and CDR2: SGDLS, YYNGEE. The V gene lost 0 bases and the J gene lost 5 bases, with 12 bases spanning the gap.

A word on this clone: Other DNA sequences in the same sample also yield this CDR3. The chain joins TRBV6-5 to TRBJ1-1; D possibly corresponds to TRBD1 (6 bases). Germline V gene data show CDR1 as MNHEY and CDR2 as SVGAGI. The V end was cut by 0 bases, the J end by 5 bases, with 7 bases between. The CDR3 is 13 residues long. This chain's CDR3 is CASSYSRGTEAFF. DNA of the CDR3: TGTGCCAGCAGTTACTCCAGGGGAACTGAAGCTTTCTTT.

This chain connects TRBV5-1 to TRBJ1-2; 8 nucleotides agree with TRBD1. The CDR3 loop spans 16 amino acids. Per the germline V gene, CDR1 is SGHRS and CDR2 is YFSETQ. V shed 0 bases, J shed 6 bases, and the junction held 10 bases outside the gene matches. The chain's CDR3 is CASSLDTTGGRNGYTF. The CDR3 region has the DNA TGCGCCAGCAGCTTGGATACTACAGGGGGGAGAAATGGCTACACCTTC.

The chain uses TRBV7-2 and TRBJ2-1; D not certain. Trimming pared 3 bases from V and 7 bases from J, leaving 7 bases between. The germline CDR1 and CDR2 sequences are SGHTA and FQGNSA. CDR3 length: 12 amino acids. The CDR3 reads CASSFSWNEQFF. The CDR3 DNA is TGTGCCAGCAGCTTTAGCTGGAATGAGCAGTTCTTC.

The chain couples TRBV7-2 to TRBJ1-5; 7 nucleotides agree with TRBD1. V shed 5 bases, J shed 1 base, and the junction held 2 bases outside the gene matches. The V gene's germline CDR1 is SGHTA and CDR2 FQGNSA. This CDR3 contains 14 residues. CDR3 region: CASSPRGSNQPQHF. Here the CDR3 DNA reads TGTGCCAGCAGCCCCAGGGGGAGCAATCAGCCCCAGCATTTT.

This chain uses TRBV3-1 (or the pseudogene TRBV3-2) with TRBJ1-6; D ambiguous. The germline V gene encodes CDR1 LGHDT and CDR2 YNNKEL (reference sequence). The germline V and J ends were trimmed by 1 base and 6 bases, with 13 bases remaining between them. CDR3 length: 16 residues. CDR3 in DNA: TGTGCCAGCAGCCAAGTGGAGGGCGTCGGTAATTCACCCCTCCACTTT. Translation: CASSQVEGVGNSPLHF.

The chain combines TRBV28 with TRBJ1-2; TRBD1 matches 7 bases. CDR3 length: 14 residues. The germline V gene has CDR1 MDHEN and CDR2 SYDVKM. V shed 3 bases, J shed 4 bases, and the junction held 5 bases outside the gene matches. CDR3 nucleotides: TGTGCCAGCAGTTTCCTCAACAGGGGCTATGGCTACACCTTC. This sequence encodes CASSFLNRGYGYTF.

This clone appeared a few times. The chain combines TRBV19 with TRBJ1-5; TRBD1 matches at 7 bases. CDR1 is LNHDA, CDR2 SQIVND, per germline (reference sequence). V shed 7 bases, J shed 5 bases, and the junction held 5 bases outside the gene matches. The CDR3 is made up of 13 amino acids. CDR3 protein: CASTQGEYQPQHF. The CDR3 region has the DNA TGTGCCAGTACGCAGGGGGAATATCAGCCCCAGCATTTT.

The gene calls are TRBV28 and TRBJ2-5, with TRBD1 matching over 8 bases. V lost 10 bases and J lost 7; bases outside the gene matches: 14. The germline V gene has CDR1 MDHEN and CDR2 SYDVKM. CDR3 length: 14 amino acids. CDR3 nucleotides: TGTGCCACCGCGGACAGGGCCCTCCCAGGGACCCAGTACTTC. Protein product: CATADRALPGTQYF.

The gene calls are TRBV4-1 and TRBJ2-5; perhaps TRBD1 as D (5 bases). V dropped 1 base and J dropped 2 bases, with 20 bases sitting between them. From germline, CDR1 is MGHRA and CDR2 YSYEKL. There are 18 residues in the CDR3. CDR3 loop: CASSQALGLLNGQETQYF. In DNA form, the CDR3 reads TGCGCCAGCAGCCAAGCTCTGGGGCTTCTGAACGGACAAGAGACCCAGTACTTC.

This chain connects TRBV10-3 to TRBJ2-6; weak D call: TRBD1 (6 bases). This CDR3 comprises 16 residues. CDR1 is ENHRY and CDR2 is SYGVKD in the germline V gene. Trimming pared 6 bases from V and 0 bases from J, leaving 12 bases between. The CDR3 is CAISGQKTSGANVLTF. The CDR3 DNA sequence: TGTGCCATCAGCGGACAGAAAACCTCTGGGGCCAACGTCCTGACTTTC.

The V gene is TRBV20-1, the J gene TRBJ1-5; a possible D gene is TRBD1 (5 bases). The CDR3 totals 14 residues. The V gene's germline CDR1 is DFQATT and CDR2 SNEGSKA (reference sequence). V dropped 3 bases and J dropped 3 bases, with 12 bases sitting between them. The CDR3 sequence is CSASLGLHNQPQHF. Here the CDR3 DNA reads TGCAGTGCTAGTCTGGGGCTTCACAATCAGCCCCAGCATTTT.

The chain uses TRBV4-1 and TRBJ2-3; D is unresolved. This CDR3 is built from 17 residues. Germline-derived CDR1 and CDR2 are MGHRA and YSYEKL. V was cut by 1 base and J by 2 bases, with 16 bases left in between. CDR3 region: CASSQGRPGSPTDTQYF. The CDR3 nucleotides read TGCGCCAGCAGCCAAGGCAGGCCCGGCTCCCCCACAGATACGCAGTATTTT.